Presented here are 32 T cell receptor beta chains from one specimen sequenced in a study of monozygotic twins with inflammatory bowel disease (dated by TCRdb to about 2019). Receptors were amplified or captured by 5' RACE. Sequencing used an Illumina HiSeq 2500. Reads reprocessed by TCRdb are summarized as one entry per CDR3 protein sequence, and DNA is absent. The sample table includes some 150,000 distinct CDR3 sequences. The ten largest clonotypes hold 7.4% of the sample. The sequencing input was blood. The receptor set was obtained from a human donor with ulcerative colitis or Crohn's disease, or a healthy co-twin of an affected twin (not recorded which).

The CDR3 region is CASSGGLADYNEQFF. The J gene is TRBJ2-1, the V gene TRBV7-7; checking the TCRdb D call of TRBD2 is not possible without DNA. This CDR3 comprises 15 residues. CDR1 is SSHAT and CDR2 is FNYEAQ in the germline V gene (reference sequence). Based on the CDR3 plus reference TRBV7-7 and TRBJ2-1, the full variable domain is GAGVSQSPRYKVTKRGQDVTLRCDPISSHATLYWYQQALGQGPEFLTYFNYEAQPDKSGLPSDRFSAERPEGSISTLTIQRTEQRDSAMYRCASSGGLADYNEQFFGPGTRLTVL.

This chain links TRBV5-1 with TRBJ1-2; checking the TCRdb D call of TRBD1 is not possible without DNA. Germline V gene sequence: CDR1 SGHRS, CDR2 YFSETQ. The CDR3 contains 15 residues. The CDR3 protein is CASSLESGQPYGYTF. Full variable domain (rest looked up from reference TRBV5-1 and TRBJ1-2): KAGVTQTPRYLIKTRGQQVTLSCSPISGHRSVSWYQQTPGQGLQFLFEYFSETQRNKGNFPGRFSGRQFSNSRSEMNVSTLELGDSALYLCASSLESGQPYGYTFGSGTRLTVV.

CDR3 in amino acids: CASSQDSGPNTGELFF. The chain combines TRBV4-1 with TRBJ2-2; TCRdb returns TRBD2, unconfirmable since there is no DNA. CDR1 and CDR2 from the germline V gene are MGHRA and YSYEKL. The CDR3 spans 16 residues.

V and J are TRBV6-5 and TRBJ2-5; as DNA is missing, the TRBD2 call by TCRdb cannot be tested. The CDR3 length is 14 residues. Germline CDR1 and CDR2: MNHEY and SVGAGI. The CDR3 region is CASSWDKGRETQYF.

The chain uses TRBV7-2 and TRBJ1-5; TCRdb picks TRBD1, but there is no DNA to check that call. Germline CDR1 and CDR2: SGHTA and FQGNSA. The length of the CDR3 is 17 residues. CDR3 amino acids: CASSSFLQTGSNQPQHF.

V usage is TRBV10-3 and J usage is TRBJ2-1; TCRdb lists TRBD2, though no DNA is available to test this call. This CDR3 region has 15 residues. Germline CDR1 and CDR2: ENHRY and SYGVKD. The CDR3 sequence: CAIKLAGDGSNEQFF.

The rearrangement uses TRBV7-2 and TRBJ1-3; the TCRdb D gene call, TRBD1, has no DNA to confirm it. In germline, CDR1 is SGHTA, CDR2 FQGNSA. This CDR3 contains 15 residues. The CDR3 protein is CASSQYGTVGNTIYF.

The chain couples TRBV11-1 to TRBJ2-7; the D call of TRBD1 rests on TCRdb alone, since no DNA is present to check it. The V gene's germline CDR1 is SGHAT and CDR2 FQDESV (reference sequence). The CDR3 has 15 residues. The CDR3 protein is CASSSTGTADREQYF.

Here the CDR3 reads CASSPDGGSNSPLHF. The rearrangement links TRBV12-3 or TRBV12-4 to TRBJ1-6; TCRdb names TRBD1, which stays unverified in the absence of DNA. This CDR3 region has 15 residues.

The rearrangement uses TRBV4-3 and TRBJ2-1; the D gene TCRdb calls, TRBD2, cannot be checked with no DNA. Germline assignment: CDR1 LGHNA and CDR2 YSLEER. This CDR3 is 18 amino acids long. CDR3 protein: CASSQDLAGGYSYNEQFF.

This chain links TRBV9 with TRBJ2-1. The CDR3 length is 14 residues. Germline V lookup: CDR1 SGDLS, CDR2 YYNGEE. Here the CDR3 reads CASSVVAGGHEQFF.

The chain has TRBV2 and TRBJ2-3; TCRdb names TRBD1, which stays unverified in the absence of DNA. This CDR3 is 13 amino acids long. CDR1 SNHLY and CDR2 FYNNEI come from the germline V gene. CDR3 sequence: CASGQGETDTQYF. Full variable domain (missing parts from reference TRBV2 and TRBJ2-3): EPEVTQTPSHQVTQMGQEVILRCVPISNHLYFYWYRQILGQKVEFLVSFYNNEISEKSEIFDDQFSVERPDGSNFTLKIRSTKLEDSAMYFCASGQGETDTQYFGPGTRLTVL.

The rearrangement links TRBV20-1 to TRBJ1-4; lacking DNA, the TRBD1 call made by TCRdb goes unchecked. This CDR3 spans 12 amino acids. Germline values: CDR1 DFQATT, CDR2 SNEGSKA (reference sequence). This CDR3 reads CSATGGRVKLFF.

This chain connects TRBV6-1 to TRBJ2-7. This CDR3 is built from 15 residues. Germline V lookup: CDR1 MNHNS, CDR2 SASEGT. The chain's CDR3 is CASSSLTAGTYEQYF.

V and J are TRBV12-3 or TRBV12-4 and TRBJ1-1; TCRdb indicates TRBD1, and absent DNA this call remains unverified. The CDR3 has 14 residues. The CDR3 here is CASSRTPLNTEAFF.

The gene calls are TRBV5-1 and TRBJ2-1; TCRdb indicates TRBD1, and absent DNA this call remains unverified. Germline CDR1 is SGHRS and CDR2 is YFSETQ. This CDR3 is built from 16 residues. The CDR3 loop reads CASSAPLLDSYNEQFF.

The V and J genes are TRBV6-1 and TRBJ2-1; TCRdb returns TRBD2, unconfirmable since there is no DNA. Germline V lookup: CDR1 MNHNS, CDR2 SASEGT. This CDR3 is built from 19 residues. The chain's CDR3 is CASSPPGQLGLALLNEQFF.

V gene TRBV7-6 combines with J gene TRBJ1-6. The CDR3 extends over 14 amino acids. Germline V gives CDR1 SGHVS, CDR2 FNYEAQ. This CDR3 reads CASSEGRFNSPLHF.

This chain links TRBV19 with TRBJ2-2; the TCRdb D gene call, TRBD1, has no DNA to confirm it. There are 15 residues in the CDR3. Germline V gene lookup returns CDR1 LNHDA and CDR2 SQIVND (reference sequence). The CDR3 protein is CASSPLDSNTGELFF.

The chain employs TRBV19 and TRBJ1-2; TCRdb's D call of TRBD1 is untestable without DNA. Per the germline V gene, CDR1 is LNHDA and CDR2 is SQIVND (reference sequence). The CDR3 is 14 residues long. The CDR3 loop is CASKWTAQGYGYTF.

The chain carries TRBV7-2 and TRBJ2-3; the TCRdb call, TRBD2, lacks DNA for checking. CDR3 length: 15 amino acids. Germline CDR1 is SGHTA and CDR2 is FQGNSA. CDR3: CASSSGGRVADTQYF. Combining the CDR3 with reference TRBV7-2 and TRBJ2-3 gives the whole variable domain GAGVSQSPSNKVTEKGKDVELRCDPISGHTALYWYRQSLGQGLEFLIYFQGNSAPDKSGLPSDRFSAERTGGSVSTLTIQRTQQEDSAVYLCASSSGGRVADTQYFGPGTRLTVL.

The genes are TRBV5-1 and TRBJ2-2; TCRdb proposes TRBD1, but this gene call is untestable without DNA. Germline V gene data show CDR1 as SGHRS and CDR2 as YFSETQ. The CDR3 sequence is 15 residues long. The chain's CDR3 is CASSSLGRNTGELFF.

The gene calls are TRBV6-5 and TRBJ1-5; TCRdb indicates TRBD1, and absent DNA this call remains unverified. Germline V gene lookup returns CDR1 MNHEY and CDR2 SVGAGI. CDR3 length equals 13 residues. The CDR3 region is CASSPGTGWPQHF.

The V and J genes are TRBV29-1 and TRBJ1-1; TCRdb indicates TRBD1, and absent DNA this call remains unverified. Per germline, CDR1 SQVTM and CDR2 ANQGSEA. The CDR3 covers 11 residues. The CDR3 reads CSLGGYTEAFF. The variable domain in full, with the rest retrieved from reference TRBV29-1 and TRBJ1-1, is SAVISQKPSRDICQRGTSLTIQCQVDSQVTMMFWYRQQPGQSLTLIATANQGSEATYESGFVIDKFPISRPNLTFSTLTVSNMSPEDSSIYLCSLGGYTEAFFGQGTRLTVV.

CDR3 in amino acids: CSASVGRQGLNTEAFF. This rearrangement joins TRBV20-1 to TRBJ1-1; lacking DNA, the TRBD1 call made by TCRdb goes unchecked. The germline CDR1 and CDR2 sequences are DFQATT and SNEGSKA (reference sequence). The CDR3 totals 16 residues.

The rearrangement joins TRBV6-1 to TRBJ2-5; the D call of TRBD1 rests on TCRdb alone, since no DNA is present to check it. The CDR3 loop spans 16 amino acids. CDR1 is MNHNS and CDR2 is SASEGT in the germline V gene. The CDR3 loop reads CASSEPGGEYQETQYF.

The chain employs TRBV5-1 and TRBJ1-6; absent DNA, TCRdb's TRBD1 call cannot be checked. Germline loops: CDR1 SGHRS, CDR2 YFSETQ. CDR3 length: 15 residues. The CDR3 region is CASSLPDSYNSPLHF. Filled out from reference TRBV5-1 and TRBJ1-6, the complete variable domain reads KAGVTQTPRYLIKTRGQQVTLSCSPISGHRSVSWYQQTPGQGLQFLFEYFSETQRNKGNFPGRFSGRQFSNSRSEMNVSTLELGDSALYLCASSLPDSYNSPLHFGNGTRLTVT.

CDR3 amino acids: CSVGFADSAYEQYF. The chain couples TRBV29-1 to TRBJ2-7. Germline V gene sequence: CDR1 SQVTM, CDR2 ANQGSEA. The CDR3 has 14 amino acids.

The gene calls are TRBV20-1 and TRBJ2-3. CDR1 and CDR2 from the germline V gene are DFQATT and SNEGSKA (reference sequence). The CDR3 is made up of 14 amino acids. The CDR3 here is CSAETRTSSYTQYF.

The genes are TRBV20-1 and TRBJ2-3; TCRdb's D call of TRBD2 is untestable without DNA. The CDR3 contains 17 residues. Germline CDR1 and CDR2: DFQATT and SNEGSKA (reference sequence). The CDR3 is CSARGLAGGGSTDTQYF.

The chain couples TRBV3-1 to TRBJ2-7; TCRdb reports TRBD1, a call that lacks DNA to check it against. The CDR3 has 11 residues. Per germline, CDR1 LGHDT and CDR2 YNNKEL (reference sequence). The CDR3 spells CAISQGYEQYF.

V and J are TRBV20-1 and TRBJ1-2; TCRdb's D call, TRBD1, is unchecked because there is no DNA. The germline V gene encodes CDR1 DFQATT and CDR2 SNEGSKA (reference sequence). The CDR3 totals 13 residues. This CDR3 reads CSAEQEILRGYTF.